This TCR beta chain was sequenced during a study of beta chain features in type 1 diabetes. Across the study: In age, gender and cell yields, patients were similar to healthy donors.

Sorted CD4+ subsets: naive, central memory, regulatory, stem cell-like memory (CD45RO/CCR7/CD25/CD127/CD95/CD27 panel). The study reverse transcribed the entire isolated RNA, so it sequenced expressed TCRB transcripts. Method: immunoSEQ multiplex PCR; TCRdb's copy keeps in-frame clones and lacks some. The sample lists hundreds of thousands of clones; around 12% were seen once. Germline V gives CDR1 GTSNPN, CDR2 SVGIG (reference sequence). CDR3 size: 14 residues. V gave up 5 bases and J gave up 1 base; unmatched junction bases: 7. Study-wide findings and caveats: Healthy donors had naive, central memory and Treg TCRB repertoires that appeared less similar than those seen among patients.

As to this clone: What it binds is not known.

The sequence derives from a man younger than 35 in good health. The specimen sequenced was naive CD4+ T cells from blood. The genes are TRBV30 and TRBJ1-1, with TRBD1 identical over 7 bases. As DNA, the CDR3 is TGTGCCTGGTCCGCGGGACAGCCGAACACTGAAGCTTTCTTT. It is translated as CAWSAGQPNTEAFF.